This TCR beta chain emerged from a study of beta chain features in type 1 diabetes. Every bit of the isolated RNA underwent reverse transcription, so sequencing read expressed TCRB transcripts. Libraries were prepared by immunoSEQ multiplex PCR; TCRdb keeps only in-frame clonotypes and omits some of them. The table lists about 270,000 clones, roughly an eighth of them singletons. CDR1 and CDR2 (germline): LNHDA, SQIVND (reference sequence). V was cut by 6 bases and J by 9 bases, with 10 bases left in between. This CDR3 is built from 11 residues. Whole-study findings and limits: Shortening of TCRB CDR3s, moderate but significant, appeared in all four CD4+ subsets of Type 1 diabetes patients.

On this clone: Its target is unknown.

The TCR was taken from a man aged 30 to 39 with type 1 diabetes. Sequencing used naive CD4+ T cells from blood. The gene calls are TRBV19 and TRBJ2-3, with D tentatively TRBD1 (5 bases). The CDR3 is CASRSGITQYF. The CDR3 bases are TGTGCCAGTAGGTCAGGGATAACGCAGTATTTT. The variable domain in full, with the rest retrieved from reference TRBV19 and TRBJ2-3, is DGGITQSPKYLFRKEGQNVTLSCEQNLNHDAMYWYRQDPGQGLRLIYYSQIVNDFQKGDIAEGYSVSREKKESFPLTVTSAQKNPTAFYLCASRSGITQYFGPGTRLTVL.